Listed here is a single T cell receptor beta chain. Its target is unknown. These data belong to a study of T cells expressing NK-cell markers. Overall study results and limits: In a handful of donors, dominant clonotypes made up roughly 28.3-65% of CD3+CD56-NKG2C+ cells. Nothing established the HCMV specificity of expanded NKG2C+ T cell clones. The dominant NKG2C+ clonotypes represented roughly 1.0-7.5% of CD8+ T cells in five or six donors.

After re-calling the 5' RACE reads, TCRdb lists one entry per CDR3 protein, DNA absent. The sample shows roughly 180,000 distinct CDR3 sequences, and 20% sits with its ten largest clones. The TCR originated in a man aged 18 to 69 in good health. Sequencing was done on a sample of blood T cells: a sorted CD56 or NKG2C T cell subset, CD4+ or CD8+ T cells, or bulk PBMC T cells (not recorded which).

This chain's CDR3 is CASSIGRAKHEQFF. This sequence joins TRBV19 and TRBJ2-1. This CDR3 region has 14 residues. Germline assignment: CDR1 LNHDA and CDR2 SQIVND (reference sequence).